This entry lists 19 T cell receptor beta chains sequenced from one sample in a study of tumor-infiltrating lymphocytes in primary liver carcinoma. Without any cell sorting, about 20-32 mg of bulk tissue yielded co-extracted RNA and DNA. Synthesis of TCR beta cDNA was carried out from 500 ng total RNA with a constant-region primer. Three-round nested multiplex PCR performed with slightly modified ARM-PCR produced the TCR beta libraries. A C-beta reverse primer was combined with TRBV1-TRBV30 forward primers in the first two PCR rounds, and each round had around 11 cycles. TCRdb processed the multiplex PCR reads anew with MiXCR; each CDR3 protein has one entry. The sample has 45,000 to 55,000 distinct CDR3 sequences, 60% to 75% seen once. Material for sequencing was liver tumor tissue from sampling region 2. Subset here: tumor region T2, inferior pole. These receptors all come from a man aged 40-50 years with primary liver carcinoma and hepatitis B virus infection.

The chain joins TRBV29-1 to TRBJ2-1; 7 nucleotides match TRBD2. Germline V gene sequence: CDR1 SQVTM, CDR2 ANQGSEA. This CDR3 region has 12 residues. DNA for the CDR3: TGCAGTGTTCTTCTAGCGGCTGTGCATCAGTTCTTC. This encodes CSVLLAAVHQFF.

The gene calls are TRBV7-8 and TRBJ2-1; D unresolved. The CDR3 loop spans 15 amino acids. V gave up 6 bases and J gave up 10 bases, with 22 bases separating them. The V gene's germline CDR1 is SGHVS and CDR2 FQNEAQ. CDR3 loop: CASRPCSSPLGEQFF. The CDR3 nucleotides read TGTGCCAGCAGGCCCTGCAGTTCCCCTCTCGGGGAGCAGTTCTTC.

The V gene is TRBV11-2, the J gene TRBJ2-5; tentative D call: TRBD2 (5 bases). Germline V gene lookup returns CDR1 SGHAT and CDR2 FQNNGV. The CDR3 length is 13 residues. The ends were cut back, 1 base at V and 9 bases at J, with 12 bases in the middle. The chain's CDR3 is CASSLGYLEAQYF. CDR3 bases: TGTGCCAGCAGCTTAGGTTATCTGGAGGCCCAGTACTTC.

Concerning this clonotype: A much larger clone is a single base away; this may be a read error. The rearrangement joins TRBV5-1 to TRBJ2-1; D possibly corresponds to TRBD1 (6 bases). Germline V gives CDR1 SGHRS, CDR2 YFSETQ. This CDR3 is 14 amino acids long. The CDR3 is CTSSLGASYNEQFF. CDR3 sequence (DNA): TGCACCAGCAGCTTGGGGGCTTCCTACAATGAGCAGTTCTTC.

A note on this clonotype: Here the CDR3 omits its conserved ending phenylalanine or tryptophan, so a read error is the likely source. The V call is TRBV4-1, the J call TRBJ1-1, with D perhaps matching TRBD1 (5 bases). CDR1 and CDR2 from the germline V gene are MGHRA and YSYEKL. The CDR3 is 14 residues long. The chain's CDR3 is CASNQITGGAEAFI. CDR3 bases: TGCGCCAGCAACCAAATTACAGGAGGCGCGGAAGCTTTCATT.

Details on this clonotype: At one end the junction does not follow the germline gene, possibly because of a read error. CDR3 residues: CASSFGARTANTEAFF. The DNA of the CDR3 is TGTGCGAGCAGCTTTGGGGCCCGGACGGCGAACACTGAAGCTTTCTTT. The chain combines TRBV5-4 with TRBJ1-1, with a weak D call TRBD1 (5 bases). The CDR3 contains 16 residues. Germline CDR1 SGHNT, CDR2 YYREEE (reference sequence).

The chain uses TRBV11-2 and TRBJ2-1, with D possibly called TRBD1 or TRBD2 (6 bases each). The germline gives CDR1 SGHAT, CDR2 FQNNGV. The CDR3 runs to 15 residues. V lost 8 bases to trimming and J lost 8 bases, with 22 bases between them. The CDR3 DNA sequence: TGTGCCAGCGTGCTAGGGGACATCCGGGGGCATGAGCAGTTCTTC. Amino acids: CASVLGDIRGHEQFF.

This clonotype appeared many times. The genes are TRBV28 and TRBJ2-1; either TRBD1 or TRBD2 may fit D (8 bases each). The CDR3 runs to 19 residues. Germline V gene data show CDR1 as MDHEN and CDR2 as SYDVKM. The V end was cut by 5 bases, the J end by 7 bases, with 30 bases between. The CDR3 DNA follows: TGTGCCAGCAGTCCCTGGACAGGGCGAAGCGGGAGTGGCGCAAATGAGCAGTTCTTC. It translates to CASSPWTGRSGSGANEQFF.

Concerning this clonotype itself: The germline gene is not matched at one end of the junction; a read error may be the cause. The chain carries TRBV4-2 and TRBJ1-2, with D hard to call. From germline, CDR1 is LGHNA and CDR2 YNFKEQ. The CDR3 totals 12 residues. CDR3 loop: CGSSPLLGGYTF. The CDR3 DNA is TGTGGCAGCAGCCCTTTACTGGGCGGCTACACCTTC.

The chain joins TRBV10-3 to TRBJ2-6; possibly TRBD2 for D (5 bases). Germline V gene sequence: CDR1 ENHRY, CDR2 SYGVKD. The CDR3 has 20 residues. V was cut by 6 bases and J by 0 bases, with 24 bases left in between. In DNA, the CDR3 is TGTGCCATCAGCCAAGACAACACGAGTGTGGGGAGCTCTGGGGCCAACGTCCTGACTTTC. Amino acid sequence: CAISQDNTSVGSSGANVLTF.

As regards this clonotype: A single base separates this from a much larger clone, so it may be a read error. CDR3 sequence: CTSGSSLPGLNTEAFF. The CDR3 bases are TGTACCAGCGGGTCCTCCTTACCAGGGCTGAACACTGAAGCTTTCTTT. The chain employs TRBV28 and TRBJ1-1; a possible D gene is TRBD1 (5 bases). The CDR3 runs 16 residues. Germline V gene sequence: CDR1 MDHEN, CDR2 SYDVKM.

Turning to this clonotype: The junction departs from the called germline gene at one end, perhaps through a read error. The CDR3 loop reads CASSQVTNYGYAF. The CDR3 DNA is TGCGCCAGTAGCCAAGTAACTAACTATGGCTACGCCTTC. The chain is built from TRBV4-1 and TRBJ1-2; no firm D call. This CDR3 is 13 amino acids long. Per the germline V gene, CDR1 is MGHRA and CDR2 is YSYEKL.

A note on this clonotype: The CDR3 carries no conserved terminal phenylalanine or tryptophan, so it likely arises from a read error. This sequence joins TRBV6-5 and TRBJ2-7; D gene unclear. V was pared by 5 bases and J by 1 base, with 9 bases between. The V gene's germline CDR1 is MNHEY and CDR2 SVGAGI. The CDR3 covers 13 residues. The CDR3 here is CASSNRLSYEQYS. In DNA, the CDR3 is TGTGCCAGCAGTAACAGACTTTCCTACGAGCAGTACTCC.

The sample holds one count of this clonotype. At one end the junction does not follow the germline gene, possibly because of a read error. V usage is TRBV13 and J usage is TRBJ2-2, with D possibly TRBD2 on 5 matching bases. Looked up from germline, CDR1 is PRHDT and CDR2 is FYEKMQ (reference sequence). The CDR3 totals 15 residues. This CDR3 is CASSFGSANTGEPFF. CDR3 nucleotides: TGTGCCAGCAGCTTCGGCAGTGCGAACACCGGGGAGCCGTTTTTT. Full variable domain (missing parts from reference TRBV13 and TRBJ2-2): AAGVIQSPRHLIKEKRETATLKCYPIPRHDTVYWYQQGPGQDPQFLISFYEKMQSDKGSIPDRFSAQQFSDYHSELNMSSLELGDSALYFCASSFGSANTGEPFFGEGSRLTVL.

The gene calls are TRBV28 and TRBJ1-5; D is ambiguous. The CDR3 contains 13 residues. The germline V gene encodes CDR1 MDHEN and CDR2 SYDVKM. V lost 5 bases, J lost 10 bases, and 15 bases lay in between. Here the CDR3 DNA reads TGTGCCAGCAGTATAAAGAGGACCCTACCCCAGCATTTT. Protein: CASSIKRTLPQHF.

Turning to this clonotype: Its ends do not fully match the called genes, so a read error is possible. The gene calls are TRBV6-5 and TRBJ2-5; perhaps TRBD1 as D (5 bases). The CDR3 runs to 14 residues. Germline values: CDR1 MNHEY, CDR2 SVGAGI. The CDR3: CASNYSTGIETQYF. The CDR3 coding sequence is TGTGCCAGCAATTACTCTACAGGCATAGAGACCCAGTACTTC.

CDR3 DNA: TGTGCCAGCATGGAACAGGGCAGTGATGAGCAGTTCTTC. Translated: CASMEQGSDEQFF. This chain links TRBV7-8 with TRBJ2-1; TRBD1 is a possible D gene (6 bases). Trimming pared 7 bases from V and 8 bases from J, leaving 15 bases between. The CDR3 spans 13 residues. Germline CDR1 SGHVS, CDR2 FQNEAQ. Combining the CDR3 with reference TRBV7-8 and TRBJ2-1 gives the whole variable domain GAGVSQSPRYKVAKRGQDVALRCDPISGHVSLFWYQQALGQGPEFLTYFQNEAQLDKSGLPSDRFFAERPEGSVSTLKIQRTQQEDSAVYLCASMEQGSDEQFFGPGTRLTVL.

As regards this clonotype: The germline gene is not matched at one end of the junction; a read error may be the cause. In DNA form, the CDR3 reads TGCGCCATCAGTGAGTCGAGACAGAACACCGGGGAGCCGTTTTTT. Protein sequence: CAISESRQNTGEPFF. This chain links TRBV10-3 with TRBJ2-2, with D possibly called TRBD1 or TRBD2 (5 bases each). The CDR3 is made up of 15 amino acids. Germline values: CDR1 ENHRY, CDR2 SYGVKD.

Concerning this clonotype itself: The missing conserved phenylalanine or tryptophan at the end of this CDR3 makes a read error likely. The chain employs TRBV6-1 and TRBJ2-7; 10 nucleotides align to TRBD2. CDR3 length: 14 amino acids. Germline assignment: CDR1 MNHNS and CDR2 SASEGT. This CDR3 is CASSPGLAAYDQYI. The CDR3 DNA follows: TGTGCCAGCAGTCCTGGACTAGCGGCATACGATCAGTACATC.